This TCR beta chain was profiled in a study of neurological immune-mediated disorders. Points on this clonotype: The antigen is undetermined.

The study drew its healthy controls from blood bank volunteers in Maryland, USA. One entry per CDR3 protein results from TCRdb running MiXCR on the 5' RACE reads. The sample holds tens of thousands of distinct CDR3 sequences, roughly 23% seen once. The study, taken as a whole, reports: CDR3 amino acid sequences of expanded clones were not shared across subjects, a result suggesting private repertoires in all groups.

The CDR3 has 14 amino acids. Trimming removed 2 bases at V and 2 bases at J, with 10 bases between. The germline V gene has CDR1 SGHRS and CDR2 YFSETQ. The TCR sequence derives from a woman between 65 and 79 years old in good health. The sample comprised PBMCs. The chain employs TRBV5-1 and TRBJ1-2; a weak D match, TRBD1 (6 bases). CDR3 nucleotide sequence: TGCGCCAGCAGCTTAGGGGGGCGCAACTATGGCTACACCTTC. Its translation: CASSLGGRNYGYTF.